These 10 T cell receptor beta chains came from one sample sequenced in a study of shared clonotypes between healthy human individuals. Sequencing was performed with immunoSEQ multiplex PCR; in TCRdb, only in-frame clones are kept and a portion is missing. The sample yields about 2.3 million clones, 85% to 95% seen once. The sequencing sample was made of naive CD4+ T cells from PBMCs. Subset defined: CD45RA+ positively selected. Receptor source: a man younger than 35 in good health. Some clones in this sample may be carry-over from other donors' samples.

The chain has TRBV7-9 and TRBJ2-7, with a weak D call TRBD2 (6 bases). This CDR3 is 13 amino acids long. V was pared by 4 bases and J by 5 bases, with 12 bases between. Germline CDR1 is SEHNR and CDR2 is FQNEAQ (reference sequence). The chain's CDR3 is CASSYPGVNEQYF. The CDR3 nucleotides are TGTGCCAGCAGCTATCCGGGGGTCAACGAGCAGTACTTC.

The chain is built from TRBV4-3 and TRBJ1-4; D ambiguous. This CDR3 contains 16 residues. Germline V gene lookup returns CDR1 LGHNA and CDR2 YSLEER. V was shortened by 0 bases and J by 8 bases, with 16 bases between the two germline ends. DNA for the CDR3: TGCGCCAGCAGCCAAGAAGGAAAAGGAGGGATGGAAAAACTGTTTTTT. It translates to CASSQEGKGGMEKLFF.

The chain joins TRBV7-3 to TRBJ2-1, with a weak D call TRBD1 (7 bases). Trimming cost V 5 bases and J 10 bases, with 18 bases left between them. Germline CDR1 is SGHTA and CDR2 is FQGTGA. This CDR3 has 14 residues. CDR3 region: CASSVSGGTIEQFF. For the CDR3, the DNA is TGTGCCAGCAGCGTCTCAGGGGGGACAATCGAGCAGTTCTTC. The full variable domain, completed using reference TRBV7-3 and TRBJ2-1, is GAGVSQTPSNKVTEKGKYVELRCDPISGHTALYWYRQSLGQGPEFLIYFQGTGAADDSGLPNDRFFAVRPEGSVSTLKIQRTERGDSAVYLCASSVSGGTIEQFFGPGTRLTVL.

This chain uses TRBV2 with TRBJ1-4; possibly TRBD1 for D (5 bases). The CDR3 contains 13 residues. CDR1 SNHLY and CDR2 FYNNEI come from the germline V gene. V shed 6 bases and J shed 2 bases, with 7 bases lying between them. CDR3 in DNA: TGTGCCAGCAGGCGGGGGACTAATGAAAAACTGTTTTTT. It translates to CASRRGTNEKLFF.

This chain links TRBV6-4 with TRBJ2-7, with 7 positions matching TRBD2. The junction had 10 bases not matched to a gene; V was cut back by 7 bases and J by 7 bases. Per germline, CDR1 MRHNA and CDR2 SNTAGT. This CDR3 spans 13 amino acids. The CDR3 DNA reads as TGTGCCAGCAAGAGCGGGGAACTACGTGAGCAGTACTTC. Translating it yields CASKSGELREQYF.

This clone has just a few counts. This sequence joins TRBV5-1 and TRBJ1-1; 9 nucleotides match TRBD1. Trimming at V came to 4 bases and at J to 3 bases, leaving 7 bases not matched to a gene. CDR1 and CDR2 (germline): SGHRS, YFSETQ. This CDR3 region has 15 residues. The CDR3 nucleotides are TGCGCCAGCAGCAGACTGACAGGGGGTGACACTGAAGCTTTCTTT. Translation gives CASSRLTGGDTEAFF. Complete variable domain (other parts from reference TRBV5-1 and TRBJ1-1): KAGVTQTPRYLIKTRGQQVTLSCSPISGHRSVSWYQQTPGQGLQFLFEYFSETQRNKGNFPGRFSGRQFSNSRSEMNVSTLELGDSALYLCASSRLTGGDTEAFFGQGTRLTVV.

V is TRBV19 and J is TRBJ1-2, with D possibly TRBD1 on 5 matching bases. With 3 bases removed from V and 12 bases from J, the gap between germline ends came to 20 bases. The CDR3 is made up of 14 amino acids. Germline V gives CDR1 LNHDA, CDR2 SQIVND (reference sequence). The DNA for the CDR3 is TGTGCCAGTAGTATGGGGACTACCCGAAACCCCAACACCTTC. Encoded protein: CASSMGTTRNPNTF.

This chain links TRBV6-5 with TRBJ1-6; 8 bases match TRBD1. Germline assignment: CDR1 MNHEY and CDR2 SVGAGI. After removal of 6 bases from V and 10 bases from J, the junction contained 5 bases not matched to a gene. The CDR3 extends over 13 amino acids. The CDR3 DNA follows: TGTGCCAGCAGACTCCGGGACAGGTCACCCCTCCACTTT. It translates to CASRLRDRSPLHF.

The rearrangement joins TRBV2 to TRBJ1-1, with no clear D. Germline V CDR1 and CDR2: SNHLY, FYNNEI. Trimming pared 6 bases from V and 1 base from J, leaving 9 bases between. There are 13 residues in the CDR3. CDR3 protein: CASRMLQNTEAFF. The CDR3 nucleotides are TGTGCCAGCAGGATGTTGCAGAACACTGAAGCTTTCTTT. The full variable domain, rest sourced from reference TRBV2 and TRBJ1-1, is EPEVTQTPSHQVTQMGQEVILRCVPISNHLYFYWYRQILGQKVEFLVSFYNNEISEKSEIFDDQFSVERPDGSNFTLKIRSTKLEDSAMYFCASRMLQNTEAFFGQGTRLTVV.

V gene TRBV28 combines with J gene TRBJ1-3; maybe TRBD1 (5 bases). V was cut by 5 bases and J by 0 bases, with 17 bases left in between. The CDR3 length is 17 residues. Germline V gene sequence: CDR1 MDHEN, CDR2 SYDVKM. For the CDR3, the DNA is TGTGCCAGCAGTGCGACAGTAACAGGTAGCTCTGGAAACACCATATATTTT. Protein sequence: CASSATVTGSSGNTIYF.